The subject of this entry is one T cell receptor (beta chain). Antigen: not known. The data were obtained in a study of T cell repertoires in cytomegalovirus infection. Study results and limitations: Summed public TCR beta family frequency identified CMV carriers bearing the relevant HLA.

Trimming shortened V by 5 bases and J by 0 bases, and 13 bases separated the two germline ends. The germline gives CDR1 SEHNR, CDR2 FQNEAQ (reference sequence). This CDR3 region has 15 residues. In TCRdb, the reads were re-called with MiXCR into one record per CDR3 protein. Here the sample spans 450,000 to 550,000 distinct CDR3 sequences, approximately 15% being singletons. Sequencing was done on a sample of CD8+ T cells from PBMCs. This TCR was recovered from a human donor in good health (CMV status not recorded). Some clones in this sample may be carry-over from other donors' samples. The chain couples TRBV7-9 to TRBJ1-1; a weak D match, TRBD1 (5 bases). The CDR3 sequence is CASSPSGRLNTEAFF. CDR3 DNA sequence: TGTGCCAGCAGCCCCTCGGGACGGCTGAACACTGAAGCTTTCTTT.